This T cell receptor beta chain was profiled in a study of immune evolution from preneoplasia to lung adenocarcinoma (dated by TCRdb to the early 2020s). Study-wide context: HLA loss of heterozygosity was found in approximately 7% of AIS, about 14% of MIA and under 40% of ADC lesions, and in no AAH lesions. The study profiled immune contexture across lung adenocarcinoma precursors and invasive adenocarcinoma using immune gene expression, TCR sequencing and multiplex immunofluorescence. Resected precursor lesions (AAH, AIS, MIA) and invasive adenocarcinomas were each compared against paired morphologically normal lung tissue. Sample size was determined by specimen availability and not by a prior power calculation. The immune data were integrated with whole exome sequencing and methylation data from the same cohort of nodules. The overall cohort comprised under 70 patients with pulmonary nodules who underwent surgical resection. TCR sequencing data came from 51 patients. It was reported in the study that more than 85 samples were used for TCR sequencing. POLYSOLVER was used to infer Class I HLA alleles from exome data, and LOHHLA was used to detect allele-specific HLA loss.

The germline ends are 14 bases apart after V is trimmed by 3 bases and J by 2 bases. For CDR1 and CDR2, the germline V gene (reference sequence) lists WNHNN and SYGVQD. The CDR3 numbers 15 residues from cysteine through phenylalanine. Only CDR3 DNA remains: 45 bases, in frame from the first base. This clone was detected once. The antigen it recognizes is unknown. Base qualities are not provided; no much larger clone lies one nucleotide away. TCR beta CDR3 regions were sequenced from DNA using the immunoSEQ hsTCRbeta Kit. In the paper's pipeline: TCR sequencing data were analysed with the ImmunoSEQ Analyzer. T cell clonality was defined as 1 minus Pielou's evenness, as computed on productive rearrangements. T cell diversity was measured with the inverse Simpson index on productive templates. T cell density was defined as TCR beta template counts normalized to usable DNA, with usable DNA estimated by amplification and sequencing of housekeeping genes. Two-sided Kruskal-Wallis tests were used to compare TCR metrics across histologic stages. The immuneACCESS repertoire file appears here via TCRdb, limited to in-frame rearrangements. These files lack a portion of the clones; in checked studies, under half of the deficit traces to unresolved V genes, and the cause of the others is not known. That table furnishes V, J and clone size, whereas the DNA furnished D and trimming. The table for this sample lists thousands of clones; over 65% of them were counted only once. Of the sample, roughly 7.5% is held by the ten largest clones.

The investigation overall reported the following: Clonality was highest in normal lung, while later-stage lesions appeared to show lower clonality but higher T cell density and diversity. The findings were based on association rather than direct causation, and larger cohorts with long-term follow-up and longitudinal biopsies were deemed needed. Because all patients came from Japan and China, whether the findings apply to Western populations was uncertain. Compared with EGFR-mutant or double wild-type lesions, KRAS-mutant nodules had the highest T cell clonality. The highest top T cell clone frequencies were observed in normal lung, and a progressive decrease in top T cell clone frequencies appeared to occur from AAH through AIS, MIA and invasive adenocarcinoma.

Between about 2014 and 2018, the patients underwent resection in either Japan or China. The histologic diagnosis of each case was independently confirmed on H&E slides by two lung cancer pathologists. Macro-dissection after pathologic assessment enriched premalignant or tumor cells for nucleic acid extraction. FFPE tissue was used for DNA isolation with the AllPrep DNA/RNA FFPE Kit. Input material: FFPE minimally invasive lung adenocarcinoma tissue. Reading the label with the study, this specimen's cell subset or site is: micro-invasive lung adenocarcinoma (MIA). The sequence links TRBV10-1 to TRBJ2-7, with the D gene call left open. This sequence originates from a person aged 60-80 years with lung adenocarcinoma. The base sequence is TGCGCCAGCAGTGAAGGGCCCCCTCCTGCCTACGAGCAGTACTTC. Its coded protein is CASSEGPPPAYEQYF.